These 2 T cell receptor beta chains were sequenced from one sample in a study of cytomegalovirus exposure and HLA in healthy donors. With 60 Vbeta and 13 Jbeta primers, the PCR was carried out. Here immunoSEQ multiplex PCR was the method, and the copy in TCRdb shows in-frame clones only, minus some. The data show about 46,000 clones, and the top ten clones hold about 1%. The source material was PBMCs. The receptors were gathered from a woman between 40 and 50 years old in good health and CMV-seronegative.

The chain links TRBV9 to TRBJ2-1, with 8 bases matching TRBD1. Germline CDR1 SGDLS, CDR2 YYNGEE. V lost 2 bases, J lost 4 bases, and 5 bases stayed unmatched. The length of the CDR3 is 15 residues. The CDR3 region is CASSVQGAGYNEQFF. CDR3 in DNA: TGTGCCAGCAGCGTCCAGGGGGCGGGTTACAATGAGCAGTTCTTC.

The rearrangement uses TRBV7-2 and TRBJ2-7; 11 bases fit TRBD2. CDR1 is SGHTA and CDR2 is FQGNSA in the germline V gene. Germline trimming cut 2 bases from V and 5 bases from J; bases unmatched to any gene: 5. This CDR3 spans 15 amino acids. This CDR3 reads CASSLNSGRAHEQYF. DNA for the CDR3: TGTGCCAGCAGCTTAAATAGCGGGAGGGCCCACGAGCAGTACTTC.